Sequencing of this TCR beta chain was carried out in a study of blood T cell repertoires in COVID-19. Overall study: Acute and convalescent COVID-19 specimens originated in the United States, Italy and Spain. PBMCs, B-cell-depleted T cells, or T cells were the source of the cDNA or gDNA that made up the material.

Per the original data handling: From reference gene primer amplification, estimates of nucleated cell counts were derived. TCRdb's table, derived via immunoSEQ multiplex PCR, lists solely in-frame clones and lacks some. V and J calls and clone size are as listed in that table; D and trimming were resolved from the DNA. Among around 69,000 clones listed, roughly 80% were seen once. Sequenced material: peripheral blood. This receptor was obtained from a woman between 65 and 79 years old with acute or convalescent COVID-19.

CDR3 sequence reads: CASTVGGREAQFF. CDR3 DNA sequence: TGTGCCAGCACCGTGGGAGGTCGGGAGGCTCAGTTCTTC. This chain joins TRBV28 and TRBJ2-1, with TRBD2 identical over 7 bases. V shed 7 bases, J shed 13 bases, and the junction held 13 bases outside the gene matches. Germline V CDR1 and CDR2: MDHEN, SYDVKM. The CDR3 totals 13 residues.